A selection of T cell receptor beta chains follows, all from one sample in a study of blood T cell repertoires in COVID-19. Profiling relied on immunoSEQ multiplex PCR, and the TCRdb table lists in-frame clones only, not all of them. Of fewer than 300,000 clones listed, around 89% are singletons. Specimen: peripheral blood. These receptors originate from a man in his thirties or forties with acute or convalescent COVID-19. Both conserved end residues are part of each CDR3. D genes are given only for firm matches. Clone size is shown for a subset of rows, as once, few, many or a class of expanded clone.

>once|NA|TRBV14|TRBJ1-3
CASSQLSYSGNTIYF
TGTGCCAGCAGCCAACTTAGTTACTCTGGAAACACCATATATTTT
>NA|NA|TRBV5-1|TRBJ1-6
CASSSQGGSSYNSPLHF
TGCGCCAGCAGCTCCCAAGGGGGTAGCTCCTATAATTCACCCCTCCACTTT
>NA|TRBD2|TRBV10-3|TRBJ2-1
CAIRLAGTLNEQFF
TGTGCCATCAGACTAGCGGGGACTCTAAATGAGCAGTTCTTC
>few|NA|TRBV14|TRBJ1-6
CASSQLQGQNSPLHF
TGTGCCAGCAGCCAACTACAGGGTCAAAATTCACCCCTCCACTTT
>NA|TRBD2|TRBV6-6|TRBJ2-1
CAGGGREFRNEQFF
TGTGCCGGCGGCGGGAGGGAATTTCGCAATGAGCAGTTCTTC
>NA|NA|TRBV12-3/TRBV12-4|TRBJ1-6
CASCHGGRSPLHF
TGTGCCAGCTGTCATGGGGGGAGGTCACCCCTCCACTTT
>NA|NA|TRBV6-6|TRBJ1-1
CASSPTRWAGGSTEAFF
TGTGCCAGCAGTCCCACCCGTTGGGCAGGTGGTTCCACTGAAGCTTTCTTT
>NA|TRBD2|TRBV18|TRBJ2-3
CASFRTSGGDTQYF
TGTGCCAGCTTCCGGACTAGCGGGGGAGATACGCAGTATTTT
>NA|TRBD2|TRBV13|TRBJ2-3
CASSYGTSGDTQYF
TGTGCCAGCAGCTACGGGACTAGCGGGGATACGCAGTATTTT
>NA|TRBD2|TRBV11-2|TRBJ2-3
CASSSGLAVVDTQYF
TGTGCCAGCAGCTCGGGACTAGCGGTGGTGGATACGCAGTATTTT
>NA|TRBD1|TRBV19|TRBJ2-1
CASSLQGGSYNEQFF
TGTGCCAGTAGTTTACAGGGGGGATCCTACAATGAGCAGTTCTTC
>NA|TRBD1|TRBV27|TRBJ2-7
CASSSKPGQGNYEQYF
TGTGCCAGCAGCTCGAAACCGGGACAGGGGAACTACGAGCAGTACTTC
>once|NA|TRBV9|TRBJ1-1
CASSETQGMNTEAFF
TGTGCCAGCAGCGAAACACAGGGTATGAACACTGAAGCTTTCTTT
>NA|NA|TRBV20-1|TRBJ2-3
CSVTQGYTQYF
TGCAGTGTCACTCAGGGGTATACGCAGTATTTT
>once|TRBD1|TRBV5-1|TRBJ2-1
CASRVTGSRTQNEQFF
TGCGCCAGCAGGGTGACAGGGTCGAGGACACAAAATGAGCAGTTCTTC
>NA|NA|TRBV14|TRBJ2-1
CASSPRPGPTINEQFF
TGTGCCAGCAGCCCCCGACCGGGTCCAACGATTAATGAGCAGTTCTTC
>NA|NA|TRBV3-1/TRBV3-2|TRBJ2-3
CASRVRGSDTQYF
TGTGCCAGCAGGGTCAGGGGTTCAGATACGCAGTATTTT
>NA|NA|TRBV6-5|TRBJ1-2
CASSPRVGYGYTF
TGTGCCAGCAGCCCCCGGGTCGGTTATGGCTACACCTTC
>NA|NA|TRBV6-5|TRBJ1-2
CASSYEGEGGYTF
TGTGCCAGCAGTTACGAAGGGGAGGGGGGCTACACCTTC
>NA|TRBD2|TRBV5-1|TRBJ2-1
CASRPTSGGSSYNEQFF
TGCGCCAGCAGACCAACTAGCGGGGGAAGCTCCTACAATGAGCAGTTCTTC
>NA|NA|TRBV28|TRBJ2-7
CASSGGRRYEQYF
TGTGCCAGCAGTGGGGGCAGGCGCTACGAGCAGTACTTC
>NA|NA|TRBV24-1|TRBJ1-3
CATSDSRGNTIYF
TGTGCCACCAGTGACTCCAGAGGAAACACCATATATTTT
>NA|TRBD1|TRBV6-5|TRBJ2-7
CASSLGQGAAYEQYF
TGTGCCAGCAGCCTGGGACAGGGGGCGGCCTACGAGCAGTACTTC
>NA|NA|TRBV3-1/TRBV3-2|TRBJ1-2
CASSYPSSTGAGHYGYTF
TGTGCCAGCAGCTACCCCTCCTCGACAGGAGCAGGACACTATGGCTACACCTTC
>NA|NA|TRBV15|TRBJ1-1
CATSTQIGSAEAFF
TGTGCCACCAGCACGCAAATCGGTTCCGCTGAAGCTTTCTTT
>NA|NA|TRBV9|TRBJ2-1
CASSVLRGSSYNEQFF
TGTGCCAGCAGCGTCCTGCGGGGCAGCTCCTACAATGAGCAGTTCTTC
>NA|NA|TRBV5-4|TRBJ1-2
CASSFFTENYGYTF
TGTGCCAGCAGCTTCTTCACGGAGAACTATGGCTACACCTTC
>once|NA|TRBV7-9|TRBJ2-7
CASSSDRRGDEQYF
TGTGCCAGCAGCTCGGACAGGCGGGGTGACGAGCAGTACTTC